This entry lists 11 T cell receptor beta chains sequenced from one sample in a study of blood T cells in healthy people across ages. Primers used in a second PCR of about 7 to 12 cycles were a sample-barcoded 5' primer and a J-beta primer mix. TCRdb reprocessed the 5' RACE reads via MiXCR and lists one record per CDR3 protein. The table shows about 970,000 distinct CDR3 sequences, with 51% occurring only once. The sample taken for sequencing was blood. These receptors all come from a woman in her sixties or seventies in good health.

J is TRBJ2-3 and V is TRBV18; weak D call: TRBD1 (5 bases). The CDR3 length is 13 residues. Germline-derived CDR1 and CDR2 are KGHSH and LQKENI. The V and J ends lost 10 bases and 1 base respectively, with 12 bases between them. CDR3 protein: CANSPQGTDTQYF. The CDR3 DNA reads TGTGCCAACTCGCCACAGGGCACAGATACGCAGTATTTT.

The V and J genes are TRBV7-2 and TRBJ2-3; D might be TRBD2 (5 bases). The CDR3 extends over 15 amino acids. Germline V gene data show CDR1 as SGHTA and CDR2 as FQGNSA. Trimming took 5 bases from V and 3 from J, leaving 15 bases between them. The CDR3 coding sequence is TGTGCCAGCAGCCCCTCTGGACTCGAAACAGATACGCAGTATTTT. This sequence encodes CASSPSGLETDTQYF. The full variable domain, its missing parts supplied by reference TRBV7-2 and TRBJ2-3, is GAGVSQSPSNKVTEKGKDVELRCDPISGHTALYWYRQSLGQGLEFLIYFQGNSAPDKSGLPSDRFSAERTGGSVSTLTIQRTQQEDSAVYLCASSPSGLETDTQYFGPGTRLTVL.

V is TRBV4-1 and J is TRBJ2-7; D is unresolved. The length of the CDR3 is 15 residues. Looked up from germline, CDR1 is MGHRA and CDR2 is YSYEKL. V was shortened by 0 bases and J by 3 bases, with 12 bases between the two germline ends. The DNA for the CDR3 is TGCGCCAGCAGCCAAGAGGTCACAAAGGTCTACGAGCAGTACTTC. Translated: CASSQEVTKVYEQYF.

Written as DNA, the CDR3 is TGTGCCAGCAGCACCCTCGGGGGGGCCATGAGTTTAGGGGAGCTGTTTTTT. Its translation: CASSTLGGAMSLGELFF. This chain uses TRBV7-3 with TRBJ2-2, with 8 bases that match TRBD2. CDR3 length: 17 residues. Trimming at V came to 5 bases and at J to 8 bases, leaving 16 bases not matched to a gene. Per germline, CDR1 SGHTA and CDR2 FQGTGA.

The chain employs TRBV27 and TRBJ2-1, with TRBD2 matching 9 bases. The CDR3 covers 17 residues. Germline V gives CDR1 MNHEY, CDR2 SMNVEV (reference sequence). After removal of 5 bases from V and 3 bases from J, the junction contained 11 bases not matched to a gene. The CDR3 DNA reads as TGTGCCAGCAGTCCCTATACCGGGACTAGCATCTACAATGAGCAGTTCTTC. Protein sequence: CASSPYTGTSIYNEQFF.

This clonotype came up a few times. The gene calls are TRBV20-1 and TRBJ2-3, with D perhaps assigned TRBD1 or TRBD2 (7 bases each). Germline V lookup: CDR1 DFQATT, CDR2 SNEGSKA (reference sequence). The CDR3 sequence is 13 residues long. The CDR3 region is CRASAGTGATQYF. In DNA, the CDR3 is TGCAGGGCATCAGCGGGAACAGGGGCTACGCAGTATTTT.

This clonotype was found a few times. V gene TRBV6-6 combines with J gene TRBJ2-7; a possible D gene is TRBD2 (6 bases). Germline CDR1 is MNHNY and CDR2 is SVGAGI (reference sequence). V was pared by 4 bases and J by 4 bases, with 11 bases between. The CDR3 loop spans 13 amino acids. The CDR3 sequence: CASSFGTEYEQYF. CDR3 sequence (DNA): TGTGCCAGCAGTTTTGGGACTGAATACGAGCAGTACTTC.

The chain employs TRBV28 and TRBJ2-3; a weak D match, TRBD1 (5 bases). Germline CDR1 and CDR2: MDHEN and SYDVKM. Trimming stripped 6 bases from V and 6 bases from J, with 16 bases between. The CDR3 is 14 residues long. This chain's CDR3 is CASSPRTYTDTQYF. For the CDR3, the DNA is TGTGCCAGCAGCCCAAGGACATACACGGATACGCAGTATTTT.

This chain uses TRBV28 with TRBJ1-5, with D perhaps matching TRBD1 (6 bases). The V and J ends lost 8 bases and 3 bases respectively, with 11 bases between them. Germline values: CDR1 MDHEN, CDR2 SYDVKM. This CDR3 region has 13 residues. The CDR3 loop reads CASGGRANQPQHF. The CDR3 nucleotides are TGTGCCAGCGGGGGCCGGGCCAATCAGCCCCAGCATTTT.

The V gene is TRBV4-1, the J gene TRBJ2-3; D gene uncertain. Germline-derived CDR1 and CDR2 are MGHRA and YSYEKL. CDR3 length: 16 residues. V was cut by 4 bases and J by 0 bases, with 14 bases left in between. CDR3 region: CASSPSLTYSTDTQYF. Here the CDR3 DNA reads TGCGCCAGCAGCCCAAGTTTAACGTACAGCACAGATACGCAGTATTTT.

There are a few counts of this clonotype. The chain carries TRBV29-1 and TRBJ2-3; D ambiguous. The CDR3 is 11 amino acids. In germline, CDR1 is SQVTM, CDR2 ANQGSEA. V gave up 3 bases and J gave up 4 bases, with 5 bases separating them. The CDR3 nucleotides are TGCAGCGTTGATCTTCCAGATACGCAGTATTTT. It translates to CSVDLPDTQYF.